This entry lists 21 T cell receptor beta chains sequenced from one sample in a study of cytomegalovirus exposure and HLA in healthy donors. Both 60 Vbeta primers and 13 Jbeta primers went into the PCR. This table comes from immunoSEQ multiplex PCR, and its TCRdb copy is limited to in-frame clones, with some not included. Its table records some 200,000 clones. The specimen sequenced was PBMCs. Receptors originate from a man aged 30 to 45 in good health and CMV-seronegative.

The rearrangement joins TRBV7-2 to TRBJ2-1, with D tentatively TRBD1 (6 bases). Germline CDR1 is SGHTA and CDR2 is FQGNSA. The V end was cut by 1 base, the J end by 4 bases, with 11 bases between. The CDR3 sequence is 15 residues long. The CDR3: CASSLGQGHYNEQFF. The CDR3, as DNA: TGTGCCAGCAGCTTAGGGCAGGGGCATTACAATGAGCAGTTCTTC.

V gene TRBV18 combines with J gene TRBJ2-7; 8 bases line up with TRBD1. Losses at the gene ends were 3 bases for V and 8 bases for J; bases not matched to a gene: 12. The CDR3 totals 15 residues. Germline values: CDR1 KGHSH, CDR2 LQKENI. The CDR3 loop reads CASSPTPGQAFKQYF. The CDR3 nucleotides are TGTGCCAGCTCACCGACACCGGGACAGGCTTTTAAGCAGTACTTC. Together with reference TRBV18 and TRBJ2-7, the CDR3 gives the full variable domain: NAGVMQNPRHLVRRRGQEARLRCSPMKGHSHVYWYRQLPEEGLKFMVYLQKENIIDESGMPKERFSAEFPKEGPSILRIQQVVRGDSAAYFCASSPTPGQAFKQYFGPGTRLTVT.

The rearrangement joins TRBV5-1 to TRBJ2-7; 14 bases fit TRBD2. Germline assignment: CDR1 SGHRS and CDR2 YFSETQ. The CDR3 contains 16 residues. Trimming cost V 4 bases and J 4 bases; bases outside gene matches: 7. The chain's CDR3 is CASSQPGLAGVYEQYF. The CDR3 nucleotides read TGCGCCAGCAGCCAACCGGGACTAGCGGGAGTTTACGAGCAGTACTTC.

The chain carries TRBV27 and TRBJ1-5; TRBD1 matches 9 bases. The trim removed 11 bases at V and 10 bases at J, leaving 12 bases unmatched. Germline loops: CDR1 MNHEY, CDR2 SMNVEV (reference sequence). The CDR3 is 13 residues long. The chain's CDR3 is CALDRDRAHPQHF. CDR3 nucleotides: TGTGCCCTTGACCGGGACAGGGCGCATCCCCAGCATTTT.

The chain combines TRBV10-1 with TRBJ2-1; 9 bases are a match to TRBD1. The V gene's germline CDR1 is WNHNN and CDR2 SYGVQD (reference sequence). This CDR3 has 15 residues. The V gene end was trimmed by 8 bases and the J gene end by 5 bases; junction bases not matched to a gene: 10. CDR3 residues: CASLDRDRAHNEQFF. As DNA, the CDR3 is TGCGCCAGCCTGGACCGGGACAGGGCCCACAATGAGCAGTTCTTC.

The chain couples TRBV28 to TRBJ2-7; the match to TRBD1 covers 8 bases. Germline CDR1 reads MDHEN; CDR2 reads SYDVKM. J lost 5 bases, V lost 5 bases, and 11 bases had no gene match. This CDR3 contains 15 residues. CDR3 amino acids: CASSPPQGATDEQYF. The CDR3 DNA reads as TGTGCCAGCAGTCCCCCCCAGGGGGCGACGGACGAGCAGTACTTC. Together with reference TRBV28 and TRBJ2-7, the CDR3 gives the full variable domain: DVKVTQSSRYLVKRTGEKVFLECVQDMDHENMFWYRQDPGLGLRLIYFSYDVKMKEKGDIPEGYSVSREKKERFSLILESASTNQTSMYLCASSPPQGATDEQYFGPGTRLTVT.

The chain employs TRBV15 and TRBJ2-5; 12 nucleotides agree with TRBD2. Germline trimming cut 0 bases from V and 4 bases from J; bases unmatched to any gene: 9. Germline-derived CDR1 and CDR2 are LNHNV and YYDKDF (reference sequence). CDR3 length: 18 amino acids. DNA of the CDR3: TGTGCCACCAGCAGAGATTCGACTAGCGGGGGCCTGGGAGAGACCCAGTACTTC. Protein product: CATSRDSTSGGLGETQYF. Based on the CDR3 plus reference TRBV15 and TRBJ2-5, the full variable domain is DAMVIQNPRYQVTQFGKPVTLSCSQTLNHNVMYWYQQKSSQAPKLLFHYYDKDFNNEADTPDNFQSRRPNTSFCFLDIRSPGLGDTAMYLCATSRDSTSGGLGETQYFGPGTRLLVL.

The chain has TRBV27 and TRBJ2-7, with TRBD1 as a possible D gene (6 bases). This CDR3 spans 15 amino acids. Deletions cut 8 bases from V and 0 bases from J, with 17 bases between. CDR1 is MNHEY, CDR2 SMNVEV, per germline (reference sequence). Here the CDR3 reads CASGQPYLHSYEQYF. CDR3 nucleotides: TGTGCCAGCGGACAGCCCTACCTCCACTCCTACGAGCAGTACTTC.

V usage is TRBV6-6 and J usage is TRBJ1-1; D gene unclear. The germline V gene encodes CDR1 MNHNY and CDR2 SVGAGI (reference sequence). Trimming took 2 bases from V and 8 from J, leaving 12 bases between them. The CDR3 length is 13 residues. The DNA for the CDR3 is TGTGCCAGCAGTTACGGCGCAGGTGAGGAAGCTTTCTTT. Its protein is CASSYGAGEEAFF.

CDR3 nucleotide sequence: TGTGCCAGCAGCTTAGGGGGGACAGGGAATGAAAAACTGTTTTTT. Amino acids: CASSLGGTGNEKLFF. The chain combines TRBV7-2 with TRBJ1-4; TRBD1 matches at 9 bases. Unmatched junction bases numbered 2, after V lost 1 base and J lost 5 bases. The CDR3 is 15 amino acids. CDR1 is SGHTA and CDR2 is FQGNSA in the germline V gene.

CDR3 bases: TGTGCCAGCAGCACCGGACAGGGAGGGAATGAAAAACTGTTTTTT. Its protein product is CASSTGQGGNEKLFF. The genes are TRBV7-9 and TRBJ1-4; 8 bases match TRBD1. Germline CDR1 SEHNR, CDR2 FQNEAQ (reference sequence). CDR3 length equals 15 residues. With V trimmed by 5 bases and J by 5 bases, 7 bases remained unmatched.

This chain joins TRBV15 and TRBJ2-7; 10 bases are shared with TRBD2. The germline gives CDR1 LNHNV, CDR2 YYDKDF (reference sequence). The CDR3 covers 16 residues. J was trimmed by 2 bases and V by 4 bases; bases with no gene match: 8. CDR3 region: CATSTPRAGGPYEQYF. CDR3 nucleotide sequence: TGTGCCACCAGCACCCCCCGAGCGGGAGGGCCCTACGAGCAGTACTTC.

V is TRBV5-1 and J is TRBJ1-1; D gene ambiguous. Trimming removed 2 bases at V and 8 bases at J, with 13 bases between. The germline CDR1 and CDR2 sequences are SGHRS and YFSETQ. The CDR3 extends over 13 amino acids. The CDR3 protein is CASSLWGDGEAFF. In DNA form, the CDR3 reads TGCGCCAGCAGCTTATGGGGAGACGGGGAAGCTTTCTTT.

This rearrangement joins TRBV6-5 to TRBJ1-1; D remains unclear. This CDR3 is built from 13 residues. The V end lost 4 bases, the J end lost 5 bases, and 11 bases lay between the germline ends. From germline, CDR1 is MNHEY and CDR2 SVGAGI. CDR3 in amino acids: CASSSGGRTEAFF. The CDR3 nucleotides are TGTGCCAGCAGTTCCGGCGGGCGGACTGAAGCTTTCTTT.

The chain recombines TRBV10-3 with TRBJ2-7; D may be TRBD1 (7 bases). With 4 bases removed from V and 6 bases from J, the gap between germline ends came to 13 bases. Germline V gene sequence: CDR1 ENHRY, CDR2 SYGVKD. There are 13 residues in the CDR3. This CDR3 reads CAISVGGGAEQYF. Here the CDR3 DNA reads TGTGCCATCAGTGTTGGAGGGGGCGCCGAGCAGTACTTC.

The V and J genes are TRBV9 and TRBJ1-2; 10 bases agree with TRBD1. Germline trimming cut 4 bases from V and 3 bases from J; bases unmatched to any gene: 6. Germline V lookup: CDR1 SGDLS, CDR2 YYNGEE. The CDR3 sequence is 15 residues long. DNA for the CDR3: TGTGCCAGCAGCCGGACGGGACAGGGGTACTATGGCTACACCTTC. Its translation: CASSRTGQGYYGYTF.

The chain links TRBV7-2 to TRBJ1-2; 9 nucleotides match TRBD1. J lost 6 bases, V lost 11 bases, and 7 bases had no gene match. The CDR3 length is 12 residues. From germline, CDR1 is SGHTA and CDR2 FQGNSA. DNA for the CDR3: TGTGCCGGAAAGGACAGGGGAGATGGCTACACCTTC. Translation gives CAGKDRGDGYTF. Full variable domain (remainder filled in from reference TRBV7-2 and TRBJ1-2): GAGVSQSPSNKVTEKGKDVELRCDPISGHTALYWYRQSLGQGLEFLIYFQGNSAPDKSGLPSDRFSAERTGGSVSTLTIQRTQQEDSAVYLCAGKDRGDGYTFGSGTRLTVV.

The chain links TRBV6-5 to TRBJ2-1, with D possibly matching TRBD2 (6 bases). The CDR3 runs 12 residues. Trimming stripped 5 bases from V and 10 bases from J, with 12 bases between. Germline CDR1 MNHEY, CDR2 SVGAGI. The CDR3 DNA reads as TGTGCCAGCAGTCAGACTAGAGCCGAGCAGTTCTTC. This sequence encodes CASSQTRAEQFF.

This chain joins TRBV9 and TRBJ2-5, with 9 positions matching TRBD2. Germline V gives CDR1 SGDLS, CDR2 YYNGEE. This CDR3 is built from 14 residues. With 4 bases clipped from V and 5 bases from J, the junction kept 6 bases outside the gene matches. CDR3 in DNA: TGTGCCAGCAGCCCGCGGGGGGGTTGGGAGACCCAGTACTTC. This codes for CASSPRGGWETQYF.

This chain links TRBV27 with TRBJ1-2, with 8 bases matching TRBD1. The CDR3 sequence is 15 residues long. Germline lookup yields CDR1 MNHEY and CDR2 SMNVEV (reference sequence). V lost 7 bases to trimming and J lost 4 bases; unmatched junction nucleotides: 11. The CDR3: CASTKMTGESYGYTF. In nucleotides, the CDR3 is TGTGCCAGCACTAAAATGACAGGGGAGTCCTATGGCTACACCTTC.

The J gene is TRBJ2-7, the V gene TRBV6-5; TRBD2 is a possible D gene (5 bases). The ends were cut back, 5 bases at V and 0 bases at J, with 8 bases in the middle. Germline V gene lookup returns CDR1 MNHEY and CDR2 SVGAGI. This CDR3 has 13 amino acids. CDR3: CASSLGNSYEQYF. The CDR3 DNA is TGTGCCAGCAGTCTCGGGAACTCCTACGAGCAGTACTTC.